A selection of T cell receptor beta chains follows, all from one sample in a study of blood T cell repertoires in COVID-19. Using immunoSEQ multiplex PCR, the repertoire was profiled, and TCRdb retains in-frame clones only, with some absent. The data contain about 290,000 clones, 89% of them seen just once; the ten biggest clones take up 1.7%. Source material: PBMCs or T cells enriched from blood (not recorded which). Receptors were obtained from a woman in her thirties or forties who had recovered from COVID-19. Each CDR3 is given with its conserved first and last residue. The order of the fields is D gene, J gene, V gene, clone size, CDR3 protein, CDR3 DNA. A D gene is named only where the DNA matches it firmly. Clone size is stated in some rows and not others, as once, few, many or a class when expanded.

D gene: TRBD1; J gene: TRBJ1-3; V gene: TRBV19; clone size: -; CDR3 protein: CASRLVGDRTGNTIYF; CDR3 DNA: TGTGCCAGTAGACTGGTGGGGGACAGGACTGGAAACACCATATATTTT
D gene: -; J gene: TRBJ1-2; V gene: TRBV30; clone size: -; CDR3 protein: CAWNLNYRAGGYTF; CDR3 DNA: TGTGCCTGGAACCTGAACTACAGGGCCGGAGGCTACACCTTC
D gene: -; J gene: TRBJ2-7; V gene: TRBV4-2; clone size: -; CDR3 protein: CASSQEDSQSYEQYF; CDR3 DNA: TGTGCCAGCAGCCAAGAGGACTCACAATCCTACGAGCAGTACTTC
D gene: -; J gene: TRBJ2-5; V gene: TRBV7-2; clone size: -; CDR3 protein: CASSLHRGAQETQYF; CDR3 DNA: TGTGCCAGCAGCTTACATCGGGGAGCCCAAGAGACCCAGTACTTC
D gene: -; J gene: TRBJ1-6; V gene: TRBV11-3; clone size: -; CDR3 protein: CASSFHPQWGGEGSPLHF; CDR3 DNA: TGTGCCAGCAGCTTCCACCCACAATGGGGGGGAGAAGGATCACCCCTCCACTTT
D gene: -; J gene: TRBJ1-2; V gene: TRBV28; clone size: few; CDR3 protein: CASSRHFNYGYTF; CDR3 DNA: TGTGCCAGCAGTCGCCACTTTAACTATGGCTACACCTTC
D gene: TRBD1; J gene: TRBJ1-2; V gene: TRBV30; clone size: -; CDR3 protein: CAKGQGGGYTF; CDR3 DNA: TGTGCCAAGGGACAGGGGGGTGGCTACACCTTC
D gene: TRBD1; J gene: TRBJ1-2; V gene: TRBV9; clone size: -; CDR3 protein: CASSERQGEGYTF; CDR3 DNA: TGTGCCAGCAGCGAAAGACAGGGTGAGGGCTACACCTTC
D gene: TRBD1; J gene: TRBJ1-4; V gene: TRBV5-1; clone size: -; CDR3 protein: CASSSGGTGRTFF; CDR3 DNA: TGCGCCAGCAGCTCGGGGGGGACAGGGCGTACGTTTTTT
D gene: -; J gene: TRBJ2-1; V gene: TRBV19; clone size: once; CDR3 protein: CASSREKAYNEQFF; CDR3 DNA: TGTGCCAGTAGCCGGGAGAAGGCCTACAATGAGCAGTTCTTC
D gene: -; J gene: TRBJ2-7; V gene: TRBV29-1; clone size: -; CDR3 protein: CSAAPRDGGLYEQYF; CDR3 DNA: TGCAGCGCTGCTCCCCGGGACGGAGGGCTGTATGAGCAGTACTTC
D gene: -; J gene: TRBJ2-2; V gene: TRBV6-5; clone size: -; CDR3 protein: CASSFYYYTGELFF; CDR3 DNA: TGTGCCAGCAGTTTTTACTACTACACCGGGGAGCTGTTTTTT
D gene: -; J gene: TRBJ2-2; V gene: TRBV18; clone size: -; CDR3 protein: CASSPPGGWITGELFF; CDR3 DNA: TGTGCCAGCTCACCTCCCGGAGGGTGGATAACCGGGGAGCTGTTTTTT
D gene: -; J gene: TRBJ2-7; V gene: TRBV30; clone size: -; CDR3 protein: CAWSVLSGGPAYEQYF; CDR3 DNA: TGTGCCTGGAGTGTACTTTCAGGTGGGCCAGCCTACGAGCAGTACTTC
D gene: -; J gene: TRBJ2-1; V gene: TRBV29-1; clone size: -; CDR3 protein: CSVGGTSLYTYNEQFF; CDR3 DNA: TGCAGCGTTGGGGGAACTAGCCTCTATACCTACAATGAGCAGTTCTTC
D gene: TRBD1; J gene: TRBJ1-6; V gene: TRBV7-2; clone size: -; CDR3 protein: CASRHTGVNSPLHF; CDR3 DNA: TGTGCCAGCAGGCACACAGGGGTGAATTCACCCCTCCACTTT
D gene: TRBD1; J gene: TRBJ1-2; V gene: TRBV27; clone size: -; CDR3 protein: CASSAYRDRSDLMRGYTF; CDR3 DNA: TGTGCCAGCAGTGCCTACCGGGACAGGTCGGATCTTATGCGTGGCTACACCTTC
D gene: TRBD2; J gene: TRBJ2-1; V gene: TRBV11-3; clone size: -; CDR3 protein: CASSLRVSGGAIEQFF; CDR3 DNA: TGTGCCAGCAGCTTACGGGTTAGCGGGGGGGCCATTGAGCAGTTCTTC
D gene: -; J gene: TRBJ2-2; V gene: TRBV15; clone size: few; CDR3 protein: CATSNRDTGELFF; CDR3 DNA: TGTGCCACCAGCAACCGAGACACCGGGGAGCTGTTTTTT
D gene: -; J gene: TRBJ1-1; V gene: TRBV7-8; clone size: -; CDR3 protein: CASSLQQGNTEAFF; CDR3 DNA: TGTGCCAGCAGCCTCCAACAGGGAAACACTGAAGCTTTCTTT
D gene: -; J gene: TRBJ2-7; V gene: TRBV6-2/TRBV6-3; clone size: -; CDR3 protein: CASSPRTSEQYF; CDR3 DNA: TGTGCCAGCAGCCCTCGGACTTCAGAGCAGTACTTC
D gene: TRBD2; J gene: TRBJ2-5; V gene: TRBV2; clone size: -; CDR3 protein: CASRASGSHPETQYF; CDR3 DNA: TGTGCCAGCAGGGCTAGCGGGAGCCACCCAGAGACCCAGTACTTC
D gene: TRBD2; J gene: TRBJ2-7; V gene: TRBV5-1; clone size: once; CDR3 protein: CASSLPGLADYEQYF; CDR3 DNA: TGCGCCAGCAGCTTACCGGGACTAGCGGATTACGAGCAGTACTTC
D gene: -; J gene: TRBJ1-1; V gene: TRBV6-5; clone size: -; CDR3 protein: CAGKNRESTEAFF; CDR3 DNA: TGTGCCGGGAAGAACAGGGAGTCCACTGAAGCTTTCTTT
D gene: -; J gene: TRBJ2-6; V gene: TRBV29-1; clone size: -; CDR3 protein: CSVVTGLRSGANVLTF; CDR3 DNA: TGCAGCGTTGTCACAGGGTTGCGTTCGGGGGCCAACGTCCTGACTTTC
D gene: -; J gene: TRBJ1-1; V gene: TRBV30; clone size: -; CDR3 protein: CAWRMIPGRADTEAFF; CDR3 DNA: TGTGCCTGGAGAATGATCCCGGGAAGGGCGGACACTGAAGCTTTCTTT
D gene: TRBD2; J gene: TRBJ2-3; V gene: TRBV5-4; clone size: -; CDR3 protein: CASSFGGGGGTDTQYF; CDR3 DNA: TGTGCCAGCAGCTTTGGTGGTGGGGGGGGCACAGATACGCAGTATTTT
D gene: -; J gene: TRBJ2-7; V gene: TRBV19; clone size: -; CDR3 protein: CASSGDQRASYEQYF; CDR3 DNA: TGTGCCAGTAGTGGTGACCAGCGGGCTTCCTACGAGCAGTACTTC
D gene: -; J gene: TRBJ2-3; V gene: TRBV9; clone size: -; CDR3 protein: CASSVSAFSTADTQYF; CDR3 DNA: TGTGCCAGCAGCGTTTCAGCGTTTAGTACCGCAGATACGCAGTATTTT
D gene: TRBD2; J gene: TRBJ2-5; V gene: TRBV4-2; clone size: -; CDR3 protein: CASSQEGGRETQYF; CDR3 DNA: TGTGCCAGCAGCCAAGAGGGCGGGAGAGAGACCCAGTACTTC
D gene: TRBD2; J gene: TRBJ2-1; V gene: TRBV11-2; clone size: -; CDR3 protein: CASSVSSGPDEQFF; CDR3 DNA: TGTGCCAGCAGCGTCTCTAGCGGGCCGGATGAGCAGTTCTTC
D gene: TRBD1; J gene: TRBJ1-2; V gene: TRBV5-6; clone size: -; CDR3 protein: CASSSKGQGERGYTF; CDR3 DNA: TGTGCCAGCAGCTCAAAGGGACAGGGGGAACGTGGCTACACCTTC
D gene: TRBD2; J gene: TRBJ2-1; V gene: TRBV3-1/TRBV3-2; clone size: -; CDR3 protein: CASSQSSGSSYNEQFF; CDR3 DNA: TGTGCCAGCAGCCAGTCTAGCGGGAGCTCCTACAATGAGCAGTTCTTC